This TCR beta chain was captured in a study of OX40 agonist ivuxolimab in advanced cancers. Some clones are missing from TCRdb's copy, which holds only in-frame ones; the method was immunoSEQ multiplex PCR. The repertoire has tens of thousands of clones, roughly 80% of them found once; the top ten carry around 0.96%. Study-wide results and caveats: CD4+ and CD8+ blood T cells expanded clonally by week 6 at 0.1 to 3.0 mg/kg.

Individuals having autoimmune disease history or systemic immunosuppression were not enrolled. This CDR3 spans 14 amino acids. Germline V gene lookup returns CDR1 MNHEY and CDR2 SVGAGI. The V end was cut by 6 bases, the J end by 3 bases, with 14 bases between. On this clone: What it recognizes is unknown.

Material: CD4+ or CD8+ T cells sorted from blood, obtained in a trial of the OX40 agonist ivuxolimab. This chain uses TRBV6-5 with TRBJ2-5; D may be TRBD1 (6 bases). The clonotype comes from an adult with an advanced solid tumor such as melanoma, head and neck, liver or kidney cancer. CDR3 nucleotide sequence: TGTGCCAGCAGCTCTCGGACAGTGGAAGAGACCCAGTACTTC. Translating gives CASSSRTVEETQYF.